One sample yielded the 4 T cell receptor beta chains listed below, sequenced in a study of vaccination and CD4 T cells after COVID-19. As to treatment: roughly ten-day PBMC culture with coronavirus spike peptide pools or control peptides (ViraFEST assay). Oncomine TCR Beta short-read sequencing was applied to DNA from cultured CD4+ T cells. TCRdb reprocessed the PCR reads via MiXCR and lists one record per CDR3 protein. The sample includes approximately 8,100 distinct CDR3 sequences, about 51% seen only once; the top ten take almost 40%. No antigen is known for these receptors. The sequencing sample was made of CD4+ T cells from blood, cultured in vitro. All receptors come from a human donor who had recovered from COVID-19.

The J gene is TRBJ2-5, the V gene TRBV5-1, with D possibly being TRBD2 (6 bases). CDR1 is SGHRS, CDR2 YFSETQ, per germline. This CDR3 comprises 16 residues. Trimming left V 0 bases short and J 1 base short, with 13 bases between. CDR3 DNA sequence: TGCGCCAGCAGCTTGGACCCGGGAGTTGGCCAAGAGACCCAGTACTTC. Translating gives CASSLDPGVGQETQYF.

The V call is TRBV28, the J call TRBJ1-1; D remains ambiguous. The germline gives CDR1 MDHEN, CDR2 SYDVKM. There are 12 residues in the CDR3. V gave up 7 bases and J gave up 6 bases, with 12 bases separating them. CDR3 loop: CASTPQAAEAFF. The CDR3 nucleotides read TGTGCCAGCACCCCCCAGGCTGCTGAAGCTTTCTTT.

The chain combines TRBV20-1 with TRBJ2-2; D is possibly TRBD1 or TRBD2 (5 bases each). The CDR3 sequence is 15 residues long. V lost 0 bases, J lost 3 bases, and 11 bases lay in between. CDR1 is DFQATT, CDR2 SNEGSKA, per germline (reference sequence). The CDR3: CSARDGDPDTGELFF. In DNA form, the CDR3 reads TGCAGTGCTAGAGACGGGGACCCAGACACCGGGGAGCTGTTTTTT.

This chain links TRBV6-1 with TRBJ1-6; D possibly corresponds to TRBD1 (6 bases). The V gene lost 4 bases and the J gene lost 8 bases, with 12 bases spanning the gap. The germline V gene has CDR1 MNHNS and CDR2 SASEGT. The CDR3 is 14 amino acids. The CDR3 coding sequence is TGTGCCAGCAGTGGGAGGGGGTACCATTCACCCCTCCACTTT. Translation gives CASSGRGYHSPLHF.